Listed here are 21 T cell receptor beta chains from one sample, sequenced in a study of cytomegalovirus exposure and HLA in healthy donors. The PCR was carried out with 60 Vbeta primers and 13 Jbeta primers. Profiled with immunoSEQ multiplex PCR; TCRdb holds only in-frame clones, not every one. Found here are about 140,000 clones, approximately 84% of them singletons; the top ten hold less than 1.5%. The sample comprised PBMCs. The receptors shown here come from a man aged 30-40 years in good health and CMV-seropositive.

This chain connects TRBV18 to TRBJ2-1; 12 bases match TRBD2. Germline values: CDR1 KGHSH, CDR2 LQKENI. Trimming removed 4 bases from V and 1 base from J; junction bases left unmatched: 8. CDR3 length: 18 amino acids. The CDR3 here is CASSLLTSGRGSYNEQFF. Written as DNA, the CDR3 is TGTGCCAGCTCACTACTGACTAGCGGGAGAGGTTCCTACAATGAGCAGTTCTTC.

The genes are TRBV5-6 and TRBJ2-6, with D possibly being TRBD1 (6 bases). CDR1 and CDR2 from the germline V gene are SGHDT and YYEEEE. The CDR3 runs to 17 residues. V was cut by 1 base and J by 0 bases, with 11 bases left in between. CDR3 sequence: CASSLTGYDSGANVLTF. The CDR3 DNA reads TGTGCCAGCAGCTTGACAGGGTATGACTCTGGGGCCAACGTCCTGACTTTC.

The chain carries TRBV18 and TRBJ2-6; D ambiguous. The CDR3 consists of 16 residues. From germline, CDR1 is KGHSH and CDR2 LQKENI. The V end was cut by 3 bases, the J end by 1 base, with 10 bases between. This CDR3 reads CASSPREDSGANVLTF. Written as DNA, the CDR3 is TGTGCCAGCTCACCGCGTGAGGATTCTGGGGCCAACGTCCTGACTTTC.

CDR3 DNA sequence: TGCAGCGTCCTGTTAGGGACTGCGTACGAGCAGTACTTC. This codes for CSVLLGTAYEQYF. This chain connects TRBV29-1 to TRBJ2-5, with a possible D match to TRBD2 (6 bases). TRBJ2-7 explains the end of the DNA better; the J call may be wrong. The germline CDR1 and CDR2 sequences are SQVTM and ANQGSEA. The CDR3 is made up of 13 amino acids.

This clone was found a few times. V and J are TRBV19 and TRBJ1-1, with a tentative D call TRBD1 (6 bases). The CDR3 runs to 13 residues. The V and J ends lost 4 bases and 1 base respectively, with 7 bases between them. Germline CDR1 is LNHDA and CDR2 is SQIVND (reference sequence). CDR3 sequence (DNA): TGTGCCAGTAGTAGGACAGAGAACACTGAAGCTTTCTTT. It yields the protein CASSRTENTEAFF.

V gene TRBV5-1 combines with J gene TRBJ1-4, with 7 bases fitting TRBD1. The germline CDR1 and CDR2 sequences are SGHRS and YFSETQ. After removal of 1 base from V and 0 bases from J, the junction contained 6 bases not matched to a gene. The CDR3 totals 17 residues. The CDR3 here is CASSLRQGGPTNEKLFF. DNA for the CDR3: TGCGCCAGCAGCTTGCGGCAGGGGGGCCCAACTAATGAAAAACTGTTTTTT.

The J gene is TRBJ2-7, the V gene TRBV10-3; perhaps TRBD2 as D (6 bases). Germline CDR1 and CDR2: ENHRY and SYGVKD. The V and J ends lost 4 bases and 5 bases respectively, with 12 bases between them. The CDR3 spans 13 residues. The CDR3 DNA sequence: TGTGCCATCAGTGGAACTAGCTGGCACGAGCAGTACTTC. This codes for CAISGTSWHEQYF.

The V call is TRBV9, the J call TRBJ1-1; 7 bases are shared with TRBD1. Trimming at V came to 3 bases and at J to 0 bases, leaving 2 bases not matched to a gene. Looked up from germline, CDR1 is SGDLS and CDR2 is YYNGEE. The CDR3 has 14 residues. CDR3 nucleotides: TGTGCCAGCAGCGCGGACAGGATGAACACTGAAGCTTTCTTT. It encodes CASSADRMNTEAFF.

To note about this clone: The junction shows a germline mismatch at one end, possibly a read error. The V call is TRBV7-3, the J call TRBJ1-2; 9 nucleotides match TRBD1. The CDR3 is made up of 15 amino acids. Germline-derived CDR1 and CDR2 are SGHTA and FQGTGA. CDR3 residues: CASRLGQGFNDGYTF. Written as DNA, the CDR3 is TGTGCCAGCAGGTTAGGACAGGGGTTTAACGATGGCTACACCTTC.

This clone was observed a few times. V and J are TRBV5-6 and TRBJ1-4, with no clear D. The V end was cut by 2 bases, the J end by 7 bases, with 6 bases between. CDR3 length: 12 residues. Germline V lookup: CDR1 SGHDT, CDR2 YYEEEE. The CDR3 sequence: CASSFGAEKLFF. The CDR3 DNA sequence: TGTGCCAGCAGCTTTGGAGCTGAAAAACTGTTTTTT.

The gene calls are TRBV29-1 and TRBJ1-4, with D unclear. CDR1 and CDR2 from the germline V gene are SQVTM and ANQGSEA. V lost 7 bases, J lost 8 bases, and 11 bases lay in between. The CDR3 totals 11 residues. CDR3 region: CSALLREKLFF. Here the CDR3 DNA reads TGCAGCGCCCTGCTGAGGGAAAAACTGTTTTTT.

V and J are TRBV5-1 and TRBJ1-6; TRBD1 agrees at 7 bases. CDR1 and CDR2 (germline): SGHRS, YFSETQ. V lost 4 bases to trimming and J lost 15 bases; unmatched junction nucleotides: 13. There are 14 residues in the CDR3. CDR3 sequence: CASSTGQAPRLLHF. CDR3 sequence (DNA): TGCGCCAGCAGCACCGGACAGGCCCCCCGACTCCTCCACTTT.

The rearrangement joins TRBV30 to TRBJ1-3, with D maybe TRBD1 (6 bases). Trimming cost V 3 bases and J 2 bases, with 11 bases left between them. CDR1 is GTSNPN and CDR2 is SVGIG in the germline V gene (reference sequence). CDR3 size: 14 residues. This CDR3 reads CAWRVRGAGNTIYF. CDR3 DNA: TGTGCCTGGAGGGTCAGGGGCGCTGGAAACACCATATATTTT. Full variable domain (remainder filled in from reference TRBV30 and TRBJ1-3): SQTIHQWPATLVQPVGSPLSLECTVEGTSNPNLYWYRQAAGRGLQLLFYSVGIGQISSEVPQNLSASRPQDRQFILSSKKLLLSDSGFYLCAWRVRGAGNTIYFGEGSWLTVV.

The chain uses TRBV6-5 and TRBJ2-5; D possibly corresponds to TRBD2 (6 bases). The CDR3 has 14 amino acids. Between the trimmed V and J ends, which lost 6 bases and 7 bases, there was a span of 18 bases. CDR1 is MNHEY and CDR2 is SVGAGI in the germline V gene. The CDR3 here is CASSRAGGLGTQYF. CDR3 nucleotide sequence: TGTGCCAGCAGCCGAGCCGGAGGGCTGGGGACCCAGTACTTC.

The chain carries TRBV6-5 and TRBJ2-2, with D maybe TRBD2 (7 bases). Per the germline V gene, CDR1 is MNHEY and CDR2 is SVGAGI. With 0 bases removed from V and 5 bases from J, the gap between germline ends came to 10 bases. CDR3 length: 15 residues. CDR3 in amino acids: CASSYSGGGTGELFF. DNA of the CDR3: TGTGCCAGCAGTTACTCAGGGGGGGGGACCGGGGAGCTGTTTTTT.

The chain uses TRBV18 and TRBJ2-5; 8 bases are shared with TRBD1. The J call is uncertain, as TRBJ2-7 better fits the DNA end. This CDR3 is 17 amino acids long. The germline CDR1 and CDR2 sequences are KGHSH and LQKENI. The CDR3 coding sequence is TGTGCCAGCTCATGGTCGGATTCCGGGACAGGTTCCTACGAGCAGTACTTC. Its protein is CASSWSDSGTGSYEQYF.

This chain links TRBV12-2 with TRBJ2-7; the table names TRBD2, a call not compared with the DNA. TRBV12-2 is listed as a pseudogene. The CDR3 extends over 13 amino acids. This CDR3 reads CALVAGSAYEQYF. The CDR3 coding sequence is TGTGCTCTTGTTGCGGGGAGTGCCTACGAGCAGTACTTC.

This clone was seen more than once but under ten times. This chain connects TRBV6-5 to TRBJ1-4; D unresolved. Germline CDR1 MNHEY, CDR2 SVGAGI. This CDR3 is 12 amino acids long. Trimming stripped 5 bases from V and 7 bases from J, with 8 bases between. CDR3 DNA: TGTGCCAGCAGTCCCGAGGGTGAAAAACTGTTTTTT. Its translation is CASSPEGEKLFF.

V usage is TRBV30 and J usage is TRBJ1-2; 9 bases are a match to TRBD1. CDR3 length: 12 residues. Germline V gene data show CDR1 as GTSNPN and CDR2 as SVGIG (reference sequence). V shed 7 bases and J 7 bases; nucleotides not matched to a gene: 7. CDR3 protein: CASPTGGSGYTF. CDR3 bases: TGTGCCTCCCCGACAGGGGGTTCTGGCTACACCTTC.

The CDR3 sequence is CAWLSGQLTSTDTQYF. Here the CDR3 DNA reads TGTGCCTGGCTGTCGGGACAGCTTACTAGCACAGATACGCAGTATTTT. The chain couples TRBV30 to TRBJ2-3, with 7 bases lining up with TRBD1. Germline CDR1 and CDR2: GTSNPN and SVGIG (reference sequence). The trim removed 5 bases at V and 0 bases at J, leaving 11 bases unmatched. The CDR3 has 16 amino acids.

V gene TRBV7-9 combines with J gene TRBJ2-1; D is undetermined. This CDR3 contains 12 residues. V lost 1 base to trimming and J lost 8 bases, with 6 bases between them. Looked up from germline, CDR1 is SEHNR and CDR2 is FQNEAQ (reference sequence). The CDR3 protein is CASSLGRDEQFF. The CDR3 DNA is TGTGCCAGCAGCTTAGGTCGCGATGAGCAGTTCTTC.